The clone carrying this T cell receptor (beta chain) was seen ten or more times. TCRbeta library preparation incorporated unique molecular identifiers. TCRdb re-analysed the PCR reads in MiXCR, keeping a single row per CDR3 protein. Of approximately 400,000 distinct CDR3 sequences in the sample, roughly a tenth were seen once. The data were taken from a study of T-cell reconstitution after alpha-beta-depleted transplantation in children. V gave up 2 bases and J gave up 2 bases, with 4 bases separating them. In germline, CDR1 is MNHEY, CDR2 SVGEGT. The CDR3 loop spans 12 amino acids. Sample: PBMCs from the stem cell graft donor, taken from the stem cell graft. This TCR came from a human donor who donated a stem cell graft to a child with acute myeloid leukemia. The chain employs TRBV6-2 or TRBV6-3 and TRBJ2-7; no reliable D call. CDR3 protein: CASSYPPYEQYF. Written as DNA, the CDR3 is TGTGCCAGCAGTTACCCCCCCTACGAGCAGTACTTC.